This passage covers 10 T cell receptor beta chains from one sample sequenced in a study of cytomegalovirus exposure and HLA in healthy donors. Amplification used 60 Vbeta primers and 13 Jbeta primers. Using immunoSEQ multiplex PCR, the repertoire was profiled, and TCRdb retains in-frame clones only, with some absent. This sample contains over 75,000 clones. Source material: PBMCs. Receptors were obtained from a girl under 18 in good health and CMV-seropositive.

J is TRBJ2-5 and V is TRBV19; 7 positions agree with TRBD2. Germline CDR1 LNHDA, CDR2 SQIVND (reference sequence). The CDR3 consists of 15 residues. The V segment lost 11 bases and the J segment 1 base; nucleotides outside the gene matches: 13. The CDR3 is CACSRGGDPQETQYF. CDR3 sequence (DNA): TGTGCCTGCTCCCGCGGGGGTGACCCCCAAGAGACCCAGTACTTC.

The chain recombines TRBV2 with TRBJ2-7; weak D call: TRBD1 (6 bases). Between the trimmed V and J ends, which lost 7 bases and 2 bases, there was a span of 15 bases. The CDR3 length is 14 residues. CDR1 SNHLY and CDR2 FYNNEI come from the germline V gene. DNA for the CDR3: TGTGCCAGCATTTCCGGGACATCAACCTACGAGCAGTACTTC. Amino acid sequence: CASISGTSTYEQYF.

V gene TRBV18 combines with J gene TRBJ1-2; D is undetermined. CDR1 is KGHSH, CDR2 LQKENI, per germline. The ends were cut back, 3 bases at V and 6 bases at J, with 23 bases in the middle. CDR3 length: 17 amino acids. As DNA, the CDR3 is TGTGCCAGCTCACCCACTTCCGGCGCCTTCACCCGGGATGGCTACACCTTC. The encoded protein is CASSPTSGAFTRDGYTF. Looking up the rest from reference TRBV18 and TRBJ1-2 gives the full variable domain: NAGVMQNPRHLVRRRGQEARLRCSPMKGHSHVYWYRQLPEEGLKFMVYLQKENIIDESGMPKERFSAEFPKEGPSILRIQQVVRGDSAAYFCASSPTSGAFTRDGYTFGSGTRLTVV.

The chain employs TRBV10-3 and TRBJ2-7, with TRBD2 as a possible D gene (5 bases). The germline V gene encodes CDR1 ENHRY and CDR2 SYGVKD. The CDR3 spans 14 residues. V lost 3 bases, J lost 2 bases, and 11 bases lay in between. CDR3 residues: CAISEGLNAYEQYV. CDR3 nucleotide sequence: TGTGCCATCAGTGAAGGACTGAACGCCTACGAGCAGTACGTC.

The chain employs TRBV2 and TRBJ1-4, with a tentative D call TRBD1 (6 bases). The length of the CDR3 is 14 residues. Germline V gene data show CDR1 as SNHLY and CDR2 as FYNNEI. Between the trimmed V and J ends, which lost 1 base and 5 bases, there was a span of 8 bases. This CDR3 is CASSEVRGNEKLFF. CDR3 nucleotides: TGTGCCAGCAGTGAAGTCAGGGGAAATGAAAAACTGTTTTTT.

V gene TRBV4-2 combines with J gene TRBJ2-2, with TRBD2 identical over 13 bases. CDR3 size: 18 residues. V lost 0 bases, J lost 3 bases, and 4 bases stayed unmatched. The germline gives CDR1 LGHNA, CDR2 YNFKEQ. The CDR3: CASSQEAGLAGHTGELFF. The CDR3 region has the DNA TGTGCCAGCAGCCAAGAGGCGGGACTAGCGGGGCACACCGGGGAGCTGTTTTTT.

The rearrangement uses TRBV19 and TRBJ2-2, with D possibly being TRBD1 (6 bases). Trimming removed 5 bases at V and 9 bases at J, with 13 bases between. Germline CDR1 LNHDA, CDR2 SQIVND (reference sequence). The CDR3 totals 13 residues. The CDR3 is CASSLQGARELFF. CDR3 coding DNA: TGTGCCAGTAGTCTACAGGGTGCAAGGGAGCTGTTTTTT.

V gene TRBV2 combines with J gene TRBJ2-1, with a weak D call TRBD1 (6 bases). CDR1 SNHLY and CDR2 FYNNEI come from the germline V gene. This CDR3 is 12 amino acids long. Trimming removed 5 bases from V and 14 bases from J, with 16 bases in between. Written as DNA, the CDR3 is TGTGCCAGCAGTACACAGGGCTTGGTGGAGTTCTTC. Translated: CASSTQGLVEFF.

The CDR3 bases are TGTGCCAGCAGCTTAAACGGGAATGAAAAACTGTTTTTT. The encoded protein is CASSLNGNEKLFF. V is TRBV7-9 and J is TRBJ1-4; D is unclear. The CDR3 is 13 residues long. Deletions cut 2 bases from V and 5 bases from J, with 6 bases between. CDR1 is SEHNR and CDR2 is FQNEAQ in the germline V gene (reference sequence).

This rearrangement joins TRBV7-3 to TRBJ2-2; tentative D call: TRBD2 (7 bases). This CDR3 has 13 amino acids. The germline V gene encodes CDR1 SGHTA and CDR2 FQGTGA. With 6 bases removed from V and 8 bases from J, the gap between germline ends came to 13 bases. The CDR3 DNA reads TGTGCCAGCAGAGATGGGGGGGCAGGGGAGCTGTTTTTT. It codes for CASRDGGAGELFF. Full variable domain (remainder filled in from reference TRBV7-3 and TRBJ2-2): GAGVSQTPSNKVTEKGKYVELRCDPISGHTALYWYRQSLGQGPEFLIYFQGTGAADDSGLPNDRFFAVRPEGSVSTLKIQRTERGDSAVYLCASRDGGAGELFFGEGSRLTVL.